A single sample gave rise to the 20 T cell receptor beta chains below, sequenced in a study of identifying expanded T cells in peripheral blood. Data came from immunoSEQ multiplex PCR; TCRdb stores just in-frame clones and leaves some out. The sample records some 120,000 clones, approximately 84% being singletons. Sequenced material: blood. These receptors all come from a person between 18 and 75 years old in good health.

This rearrangement joins TRBV5-6 to TRBJ1-1, with 8 positions matching TRBD1. Germline V gene data show CDR1 as SGHDT and CDR2 as YYEEEE. The V gene end was trimmed by 4 bases and the J gene end by 7 bases; junction bases not matched to a gene: 6. The CDR3 contains 13 residues. CDR3 bases: TGTGCCAGCAGCCTCCAGACAGGGGATGAAGCTTTCTTT. As protein: CASSLQTGDEAFF.

This chain connects TRBV19 to TRBJ2-7; TRBD1 matches at 9 bases. From germline, CDR1 is LNHDA and CDR2 SQIVND (reference sequence). CDR3 length equals 17 residues. J gave up 1 base and V 6 bases, and 13 bases lay outside the gene matches. The CDR3 sequence: CASSFLSAGTGSYEQYF. The CDR3 DNA is TGTGCCAGTAGCTTCCTCAGCGCCGGGACAGGGTCCTACGAGCAGTACTTC.

The V gene is TRBV2, the J gene TRBJ1-1; no clear D gene. This CDR3 is built from 12 residues. Germline V gene lookup returns CDR1 SNHLY and CDR2 FYNNEI. V was pared by 2 bases and J by 8 bases, with 9 bases between. The CDR3 DNA reads TGTGCCAGCAGTGAATCGGGATTAGAAGCTTTCTTT. Protein sequence: CASSESGLEAFF.

V gene TRBV29-1 combines with J gene TRBJ1-2, with D unresolved. Germline CDR1 and CDR2: SQVTM and ANQGSEA. The CDR3 covers 9 residues. V shed 4 bases and J shed 8 bases, with 5 bases lying between them. The CDR3: CSVVRGYTF. CDR3 DNA: TGCAGCGTTGTACGCGGCTACACCTTC.

This clone is medium-sized in the sample. This sequence joins TRBV5-6 and TRBJ1-2, with TRBD1 as a possible D gene (6 bases). CDR3 length: 13 residues. The V and J ends lost 4 bases and 7 bases respectively, with 14 bases between them. Per germline, CDR1 SGHDT and CDR2 YYEEEE. For the CDR3, the DNA is TGTGCCAGCAGCCCTGGGGGGGCGCCTGGCTACACCTTC. Translation gives CASSPGGAPGYTF.

The gene calls are TRBV28 and TRBJ1-2; D ambiguous. In germline, CDR1 is MDHEN, CDR2 SYDVKM. This CDR3 has 15 amino acids. Trimming cost V 1 base and J 5 bases, with 14 bases left between them. This chain's CDR3 is CASSLYPPRLYGYTF. CDR3 sequence (DNA): TGTGCCAGCAGTTTATATCCGCCCCGACTTTATGGCTACACCTTC.

J is TRBJ1-2 and V is TRBV11-2, with D unclear. The CDR3 spans 12 residues. Germline CDR1 SGHAT, CDR2 FQNNGV. V shed 1 base and J shed 7 bases, with 7 bases lying between them. CDR3 bases: TGTGCCAGCAGCTTAGCGGGCGCTGGCTACACCTTC. It yields the protein CASSLAGAGYTF.

This rearrangement joins TRBV7-2 to TRBJ2-5, with 7 bases fitting TRBD2. CDR1 SGHTA and CDR2 FQGNSA come from the germline V gene. The CDR3 has 15 amino acids. V was clipped by 1 base and J by 13 bases; unmatched bases: 15. CDR3 DNA: TGTGCCAGCAGCTTAGACGGGACTAACTGGAGACCCTTGTACTTC. The encoded protein is CASSLDGTNWRPLYF.

The chain uses TRBV27 and TRBJ1-5, with a possible D match to TRBD1 (5 bases). Germline-derived CDR1 and CDR2 are MNHEY and SMNVEV (reference sequence). CDR3 size: 13 residues. The V end lost 3 bases, the J end lost 5 bases, and 8 bases lay between the germline ends. The CDR3 sequence: CASSLGVYQPQHF. For the CDR3, the DNA is TGTGCCAGCAGTTTGGGGGTTTATCAGCCCCAGCATTTT.

This clone was counted only a few times. The chain recombines TRBV14 with TRBJ1-1, with TRBD1 identical over 7 bases. CDR1 is SGHDN and CDR2 is FVKESK in the germline V gene. CDR3 length: 13 amino acids. V shed 2 bases and J 3 bases; nucleotides not matched to a gene: 0. The CDR3 nucleotides are TGTGCCAGCAGCCAACAGGGGGACACTGAAGCTTTCTTT. It specifies CASSQQGDTEAFF.

V gene TRBV6-5 combines with J gene TRBJ1-2; TRBD1 aligns across 7 bases. This CDR3 is built from 14 residues. The V and J ends lost 5 bases and 5 bases, in that order; junction bases with no gene match: 8. Germline CDR1 MNHEY, CDR2 SVGAGI. This chain's CDR3 is CASSRDSGSYGYTF. The CDR3 DNA is TGTGCCAGCAGTCGGGACAGCGGTTCGTATGGCTACACCTTC.

J is TRBJ2-2 and V is TRBV2; 12 bases map to TRBD2. CDR3 length: 16 residues. After removal of 5 bases from V and 3 bases from J, the junction contained 4 bases not matched to a gene. Germline V gene lookup returns CDR1 SNHLY and CDR2 FYNNEI. The CDR3 spells CASSYGLAGHTGELFF. CDR3 bases: TGTGCCAGCAGTTACGGACTAGCGGGGCACACCGGGGAGCTGTTTTTT.

This chain uses TRBV7-9 with TRBJ2-7; either TRBD1 or TRBD2 may supply D (5 bases each). The CDR3 loop spans 15 amino acids. The germline gives CDR1 SEHNR, CDR2 FQNEAQ (reference sequence). V lost 2 bases and J 5 bases, leaving 16 bases between the germline ends. The CDR3 region is CASSLLVQAADEQYF. The CDR3, as DNA: TGTGCCAGCAGCTTATTAGTACAGGCAGCGGACGAGCAGTACTTC.

As DNA, the CDR3 is TGCGCCAGCAGCACGTATAGCAATCAGCCCCAGCATTTT. Protein product: CASSTYSNQPQHF. V and J are TRBV5-1 and TRBJ1-5; no reliable D call. The CDR3 loop spans 13 amino acids. Germline V gives CDR1 SGHRS, CDR2 YFSETQ. Trimming cost V 4 bases and J 0 bases, with 5 bases left between them.

The chain is built from TRBV19 and TRBJ2-7; D is ambiguous. The germline V gene encodes CDR1 LNHDA and CDR2 SQIVND (reference sequence). The CDR3 spans 13 residues. Trimming stripped 3 bases from V and 4 bases from J, with 10 bases between. The DNA of the CDR3 is TGTGCCAGTAGTATTGGCGGTAGGTACGAGCAGTACTTC. This gives the protein CASSIGGRYEQYF.

The rearrangement uses TRBV4-1 and TRBJ1-2; D not certain. CDR3 length: 15 amino acids. V was shortened by 4 bases and J by 6 bases, with 18 bases between the two germline ends. Per germline, CDR1 MGHRA and CDR2 YSYEKL. The CDR3 nucleotides are TGCGCCAGCAGCCGTTCCTCCCTACAGCTAGATGGCTACACCTTC. This translates into CASSRSSLQLDGYTF.

The genes are TRBV29-1 and TRBJ1-1; D unclear. V was pared by 7 bases and J by 5 bases, with 14 bases between. From germline, CDR1 is SQVTM and CDR2 ANQGSEA. The CDR3 length is 12 residues. DNA for the CDR3: TGCAGCGGGGCGGCATCTATAACTGAAGCTTTCTTT. As protein: CSGAASITEAFF. The complete variable domain, with remaining parts taken from reference TRBV29-1 and TRBJ1-1, reads SAVISQKPSRDICQRGTSLTIQCQVDSQVTMMFWYRQQPGQSLTLIATANQGSEATYESGFVIDKFPISRPNLTFSTLTVSNMSPEDSSIYLCSGAASITEAFFGQGTRLTVV.

The V call is TRBV11-2, the J call TRBJ2-7; 8 bases fit TRBD1. Germline V gene data show CDR1 as SGHAT and CDR2 as FQNNGV. The CDR3 is 13 residues long. Unmatched junction bases numbered 3, after V lost 5 bases and J lost 3 bases. CDR3 nucleotide sequence: TGTGCCAGCAGCGACAGGGGTCGCTACGAGCAGTACTTC. Translated: CASSDRGRYEQYF.

The chain links TRBV10-3 to TRBJ1-2; 12 nucleotides align to TRBD1. Trimming cost V 2 bases and J 4 bases; bases outside gene matches: 5. This CDR3 region has 16 residues. The germline V gene has CDR1 ENHRY and CDR2 SYGVKD. The CDR3 spells CAISEQGTGGGYGYTF. The CDR3 nucleotides read TGTGCCATCAGTGAGCAGGGGACAGGGGGCGGCTATGGCTACACCTTC.

The gene calls are TRBV7-2 and TRBJ2-5, with 7 bases aligning to TRBD1. CDR1 and CDR2 (germline): SGHTA, FQGNSA. There are 18 residues in the CDR3. V gave up 0 bases and J gave up 2 bases; unmatched junction bases: 12. The DNA of the CDR3 is TGTGCCAGCAGCTTAGCGTGGGGCCGCAGGACAGGACAAGAGACCCAGTACTTC. Its translation is CASSLAWGRRTGQETQYF. Together with reference TRBV7-2 and TRBJ2-5, the CDR3 gives the full variable domain: GAGVSQSPSNKVTEKGKDVELRCDPISGHTALYWYRQSLGQGLEFLIYFQGNSAPDKSGLPSDRFSAERTGGSVSTLTIQRTQQEDSAVYLCASSLAWGRRTGQETQYFGPGTRLLVL.